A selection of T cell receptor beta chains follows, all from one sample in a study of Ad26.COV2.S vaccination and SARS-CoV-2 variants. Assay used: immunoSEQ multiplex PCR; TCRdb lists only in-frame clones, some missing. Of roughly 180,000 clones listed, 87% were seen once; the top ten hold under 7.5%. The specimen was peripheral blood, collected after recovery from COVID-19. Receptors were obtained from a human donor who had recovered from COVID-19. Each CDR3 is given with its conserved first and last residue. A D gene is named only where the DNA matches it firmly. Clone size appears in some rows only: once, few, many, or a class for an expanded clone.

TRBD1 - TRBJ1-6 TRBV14 CASSHETGRSPLHF TGTGCCAGCAGCCACGAGACAGGGCGTTCACCCCTCCACTTT
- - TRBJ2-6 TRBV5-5 CASSQDSSGANVLTF TGTGCCAGCAGCCAGGACAGCTCTGGGGCCAACGTCCTGACTTTC
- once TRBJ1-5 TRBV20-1 CIEFRGLQHF TGCATAGAATTCAGGGGCCTCCAGCATTTT
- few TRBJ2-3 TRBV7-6 CASSSQTPPDTQYF TGTGCCAGCAGCTCCCAGACACCTCCAGATACGCAGTATTTT
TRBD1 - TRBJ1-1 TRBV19 CASSIGTGGVNTEAFF TGTGCCAGTAGTATAGGGACAGGGGGCGTGAACACTGAAGCTTTCTTT
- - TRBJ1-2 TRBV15 CATSRGRVEFGGYTF TGTGCCACCAGCAGGGGCAGGGTAGAGTTCGGCGGCTACACCTTC
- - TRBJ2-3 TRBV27 CASSLGGDTQYF TGTGCCAGCAGTTTAGGTGGAGATACGCAGTATTTT
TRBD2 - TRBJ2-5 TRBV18 CASSQGLAGGWDF TGTGCCAGCTCACAGGGACTAGCGGGCGGATGGGACTTC
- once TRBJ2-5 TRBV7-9 CASSPRPQETQYF TGTGCCAGCAGCCCTCGGCCACAAGAGACCCAGTACTTC
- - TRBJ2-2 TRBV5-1 CASASQQGRELFF TGCGCCAGCGCGAGTCAGCAGGGCCGGGAGCTGTTTTTT
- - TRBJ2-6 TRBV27 CASSSSGANVLTF TGTGCCAGCAGTTCCTCTGGGGCCAACGTCCTGACTTTC
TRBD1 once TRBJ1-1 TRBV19 CASSISGTVPAFF TGTGCCAGTAGTATATCGGGGACAGTACCAGCTTTCTTT
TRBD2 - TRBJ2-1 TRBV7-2 CASSHGLAGRYEQFF TGTGCCAGCAGTCATGGCCTAGCGGGACGATATGAGCAGTTCTTC
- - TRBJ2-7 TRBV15 CATSRDRKGLGEQYF TGTGCCACCAGCAGAGATAGGAAGGGCTTGGGCGAGCAGTACTTC
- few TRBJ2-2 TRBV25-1 CASSAAASATGELFF TGTGCCAGCAGTGCGGCAGCTAGCGCCACCGGGGAGCTGTTTTTT
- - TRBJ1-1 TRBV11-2 CASSLEEGLGAFF TGTGCCAGCAGCCTCGAGGAAGGGCTTGGGGCTTTCTTT
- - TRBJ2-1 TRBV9 CASSVAGGGTGNEQFF TGTGCCAGCAGCGTAGCTGGGGGCGGGACGGGCAATGAGCAGTTCTTC
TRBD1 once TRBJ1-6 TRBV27 CASSLDRVSGNSPLHF TGTGCCAGCAGTTTAGACAGGGTATCGGGTAATTCACCCCTCCACTTT
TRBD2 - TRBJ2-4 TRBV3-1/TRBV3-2 CASSQREEKNIQYF TGTGCCAGCAGCCAGCGGGAGGAGAAAAACATTCAGTACTTC
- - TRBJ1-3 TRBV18 CASSSINRASPNTKSGNTIYF TGTGCCAGCTCATCAATCAACAGGGCCTCACCTAATACTAAATCTGGAAACACCATATATTTT
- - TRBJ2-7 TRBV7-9 CASSIPGSYEQYF TGTGCCAGCAGCATACCAGGATCCTACGAGCAGTACTTC
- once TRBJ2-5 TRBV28 CASSLSGETQYF TGTGCCAGCAGCCTATCTGGAGAGACCCAGTACTTC
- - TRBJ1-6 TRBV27 CASSLVGQSSYNSPLHF TGTGCCAGCAGTTTAGTTGGGCAGAGCTCCTATAATTCACCCCTCCACTTT
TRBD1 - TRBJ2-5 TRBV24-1 CATSDKQGPLQETQYF TGTGCCACCAGTGATAAACAGGGGCCACTTCAAGAGACCCAGTACTTC
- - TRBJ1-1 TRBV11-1 CASSLYRLNTEAFF TGTGCCAGCAGCTTATACAGGTTGAACACTGAAGCTTTCTTT
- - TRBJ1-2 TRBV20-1 CSASTVNGYTF TGCAGTGCTAGTACCGTTAACGGCTACACCTTC
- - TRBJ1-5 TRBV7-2 CASSLDVQPQHF TGTGCCAGCAGCTTAGACGTGCAGCCCCAGCATTTT
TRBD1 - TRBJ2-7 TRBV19 CASSRQGIGEQYF TGTGCCAGTAGTCGACAGGGCATCGGCGAGCAGTACTTC
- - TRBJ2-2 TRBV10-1 CASSEGGKDGELFF TGCGCCAGCAGTGAGGGGGGGAAGGACGGGGAGCTGTTTTTT
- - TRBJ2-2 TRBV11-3 CASSRRRETGELFF TGTGCCAGCAGCCGACGGCGAGAAACCGGGGAGCTGTTTTTT
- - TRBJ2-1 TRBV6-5 CASSSPDGISYNEQFF TGTGCCAGCAGTTCCCCCGACGGCATCTCCTACAATGAGCAGTTCTTC
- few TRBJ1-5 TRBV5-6 CASSFKRAGNQPQHF TGTGCCAGCAGCTTTAAACGGGCTGGCAATCAGCCCCAGCATTTT
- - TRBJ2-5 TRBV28 CASSLGGTVQETQYF TGTGCCAGCAGTTTAGGAGGGACAGTTCAAGAGACCCAGTACTTC
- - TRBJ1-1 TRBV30 CAWMPGMNTEAFF TGTGCCTGGATGCCAGGAATGAACACTGAAGCTTTCTTT
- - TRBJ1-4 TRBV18 CASSPMSGATGEKLFF TGTGCCAGCTCACCAATGTCAGGGGCAACGGGTGAAAAACTGTTTTTT
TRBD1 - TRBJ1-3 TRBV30 CAWSPPWDRGGNTIYF TGTGCCTGGAGCCCCCCTTGGGACAGGGGAGGAAACACCATATATTTT
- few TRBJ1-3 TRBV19 CASSISSSGNTIYF TGTGCCAGTAGTATATCCAGCTCTGGAAACACCATATATTTT
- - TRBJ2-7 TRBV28 CASSLTGPYSYEQYF TGTGCCAGCAGTTTAACCGGGCCTTACTCCTACGAGCAGTACTTC
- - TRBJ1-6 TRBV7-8 CASSPSTVNSPLHF TGTGCCAGCAGCCCCTCGACGGTGAATTCACCCCTCCACTTT
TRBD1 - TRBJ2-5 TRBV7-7 CASSPGTARKETQYF TGTGCTAGCAGCCCGGGGACAGCCCGAAAAGAGACCCAGTACTTC
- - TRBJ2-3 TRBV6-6 CASSFFGGGPTDTQYF TGTGCCAGCAGTTTTTTTGGGGGGGGCCCAACAGATACGCAGTATTTT
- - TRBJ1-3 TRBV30 CAWGPSGNTIYF TGTGCCTGGGGCCCCTCTGGAAACACCATATATTTT